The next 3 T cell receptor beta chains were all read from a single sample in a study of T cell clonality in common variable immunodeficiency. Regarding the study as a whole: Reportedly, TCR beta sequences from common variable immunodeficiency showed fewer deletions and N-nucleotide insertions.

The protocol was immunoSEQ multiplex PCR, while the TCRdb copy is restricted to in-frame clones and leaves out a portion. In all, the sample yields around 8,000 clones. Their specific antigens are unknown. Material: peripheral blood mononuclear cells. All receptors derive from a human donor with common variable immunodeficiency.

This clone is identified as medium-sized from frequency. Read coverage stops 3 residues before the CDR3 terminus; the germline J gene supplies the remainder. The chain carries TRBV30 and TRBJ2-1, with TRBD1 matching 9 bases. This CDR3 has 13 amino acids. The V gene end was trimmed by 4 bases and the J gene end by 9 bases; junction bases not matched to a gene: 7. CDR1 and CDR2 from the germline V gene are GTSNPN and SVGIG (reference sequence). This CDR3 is CAWMGTGLAEQFF. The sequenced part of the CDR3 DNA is TGTGCCTGGATGGGGACAGGGTTGGCTGAG.

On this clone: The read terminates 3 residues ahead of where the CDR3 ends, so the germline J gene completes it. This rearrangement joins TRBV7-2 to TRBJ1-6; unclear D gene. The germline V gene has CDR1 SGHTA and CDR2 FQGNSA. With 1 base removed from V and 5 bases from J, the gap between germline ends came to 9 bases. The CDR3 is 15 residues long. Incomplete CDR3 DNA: TGTGCCAGCAGCTTAGTGCCCCGGGATAATTCACCC. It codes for CASSLVPRDNSP. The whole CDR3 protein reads CASSLVPRDNSPLHF.

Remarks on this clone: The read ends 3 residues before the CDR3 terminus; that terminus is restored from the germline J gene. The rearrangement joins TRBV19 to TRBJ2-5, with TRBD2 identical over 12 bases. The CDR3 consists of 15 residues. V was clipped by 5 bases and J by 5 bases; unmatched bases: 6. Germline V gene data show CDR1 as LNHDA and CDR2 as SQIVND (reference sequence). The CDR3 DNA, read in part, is TGTGCCAGTAGTCGCCTAGCGGGGGGGCTGGAGACC. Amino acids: CASSRLAGGLET. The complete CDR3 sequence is CASSRLAGGLETQYF.